The sequence of this TCR beta chain was determined in a study of T-cell reconstitution after alpha-beta-depleted transplantation in children. Preparation of the TCRbeta library used unique molecular identifiers. TCRdb ran MiXCR on the PCR reads and lists one entry per CDR3 protein. The data show 800,000 to 1,000,000 distinct CDR3 sequences, with less than 30% seen just once and 28% held by the top ten. Concerning this clonotype: Its cognate antigen is unknown.

V lost 1 base and J lost 5; bases outside the gene matches: 8. Germline V CDR1 and CDR2: MGHRA, YSYEKL. The CDR3 is made up of 17 amino acids. Study-level findings and limits: Newly produced T cells mostly accounted for T-cell counts and diversity one year post-transplant. Day-60 TCRbeta diversity that was high in some patients was derived from surviving recipient T cells and thymic progenitors. Reportedly, roughly two months post-transplant, alpha-beta T cells arose from several hundred expanded graft clones.

The origin of this receptor is a boy younger than two who had a stem cell transplant for SCID, so the T cells may come from the graft donor. Sequenced here: PBMCs, mostly from graft donor cells, sampled 360 days after TCRalphabeta/CD19-depleted stem cell transplant. The rearrangement joins TRBV4-1 to TRBJ1-4, with TRBD1 identical over 9 bases. The CDR3: CASSQAGPGTGNEKLFF. The CDR3 DNA is TGCGCCAGCAGCCAAGCGGGCCCCGGGACAGGGAATGAAAAACTGTTTTTT.